The sequence of this TCR beta chain was determined in a study of T cells of healthy individuals. This clonotype was seen more than once but under ten times. Germline V gene lookup returns CDR1 SGHTA and CDR2 FQGTGA. The CDR3 length is 14 residues. Germline trimming cut 6 bases from V and 2 bases from J; bases unmatched to any gene: 3. From the 5' RACE reads, TCRdb called clonotypes with MiXCR, one entry per CDR3 protein. The table includes around 83,000 distinct CDR3 sequences, around 5.1% detected once. The receptor was derived from a female donor in good health. This sequence joins TRBV7-3 and TRBJ2-2, with 7 positions matching TRBD1. DNA for the CDR3: TGTGCCAGCAGGCGACAGGGAAACACCGGGGAGCTGTTTTTT. Encoded protein: CASRRQGNTGELFF. Full variable domain (outside the CDR3, taken from reference TRBV7-3 and TRBJ2-2): GAGVSQTPSNKVTEKGKYVELRCDPISGHTALYWYRQSLGQGPEFLIYFQGTGAADDSGLPNDRFFAVRPEGSVSTLKIQRTERGDSAVYLCASRRQGNTGELFFGEGSRLTVL.